This T cell receptor beta chain was obtained from a study of control samples from healthy donors and cancer patients. TCRdb's copy holds only in-frame clones and misses some; the assay was immunoSEQ multiplex PCR. The sample consists of about 140,000 clones, approximately 91% of them appearing once. With 4 bases removed from V and 1 base from J, the gap between germline ends came to 11 bases. The CDR3 has 15 amino acids. Per germline, CDR1 MGHRA and CDR2 YSYEKL. The specimen sequenced was blood. The chain recombines TRBV4-1 with TRBJ1-5, with D perhaps TRBD1 (5 bases). The TCR originated in a woman under 40 in good health. The CDR3 reads CASSRLGGSNQPQHF. Written as DNA, the CDR3 is TGCGCCAGCAGCCGCTTGGGGGGGAGCAATCAGCCCCAGCATTTT.